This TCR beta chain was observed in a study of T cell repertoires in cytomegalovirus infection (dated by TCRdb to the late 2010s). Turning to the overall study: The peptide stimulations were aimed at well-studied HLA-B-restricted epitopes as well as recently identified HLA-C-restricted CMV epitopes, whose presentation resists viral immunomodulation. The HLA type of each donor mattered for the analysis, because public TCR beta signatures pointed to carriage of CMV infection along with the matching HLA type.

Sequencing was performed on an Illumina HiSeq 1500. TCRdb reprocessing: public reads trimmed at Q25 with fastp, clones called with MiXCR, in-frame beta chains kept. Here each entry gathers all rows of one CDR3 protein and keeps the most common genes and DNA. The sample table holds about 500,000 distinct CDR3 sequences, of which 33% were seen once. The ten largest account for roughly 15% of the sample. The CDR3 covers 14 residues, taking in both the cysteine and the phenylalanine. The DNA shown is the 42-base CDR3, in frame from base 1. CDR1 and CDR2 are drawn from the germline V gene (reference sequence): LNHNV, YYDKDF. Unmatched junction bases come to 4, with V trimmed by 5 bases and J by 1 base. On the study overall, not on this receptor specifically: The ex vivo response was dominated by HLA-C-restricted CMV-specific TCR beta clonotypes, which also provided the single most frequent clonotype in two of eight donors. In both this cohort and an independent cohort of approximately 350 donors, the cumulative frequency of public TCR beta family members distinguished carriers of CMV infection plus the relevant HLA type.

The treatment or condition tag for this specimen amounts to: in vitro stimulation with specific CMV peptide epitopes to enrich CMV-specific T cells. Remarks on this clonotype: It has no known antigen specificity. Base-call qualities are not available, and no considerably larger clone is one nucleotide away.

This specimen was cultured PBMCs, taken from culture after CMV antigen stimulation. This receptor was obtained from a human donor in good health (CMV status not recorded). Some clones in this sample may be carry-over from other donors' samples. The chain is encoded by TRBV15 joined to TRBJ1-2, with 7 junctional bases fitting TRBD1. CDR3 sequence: CATSDRENNYGYTF. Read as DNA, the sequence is TGTGCCACCAGCGACAGGGAGAATAACTATGGCTACACCTTC.